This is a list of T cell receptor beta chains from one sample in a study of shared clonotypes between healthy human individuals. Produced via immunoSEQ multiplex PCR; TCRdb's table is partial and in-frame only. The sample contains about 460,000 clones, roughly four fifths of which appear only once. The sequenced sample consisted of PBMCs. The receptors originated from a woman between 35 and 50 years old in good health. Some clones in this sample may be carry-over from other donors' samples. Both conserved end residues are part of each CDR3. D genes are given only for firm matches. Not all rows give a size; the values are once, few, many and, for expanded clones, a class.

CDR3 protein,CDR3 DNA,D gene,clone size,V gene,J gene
CASSPGGISYEQYF,TGTGCCAGCAGCCCAGGGGGGATCTCCTACGAGCAGTACTTC,.,.,TRBV7-2,TRBJ2-7
CASSPGQGIYEQYF,TGTGCCAGCAGCCCCGGACAGGGAATCTACGAGCAGTACTTC,TRBD1,.,TRBV7-9,TRBJ2-7
CAGTTSGIYEQYF,TGTGCCGGAACGACTAGCGGGATCTACGAGCAGTACTTC,TRBD2,.,TRBV7-9,TRBJ2-7
CASSQYDRVMSGYTF,TGTGCCAGCAGCCAGTATGACAGGGTGATGAGTGGCTACACCTTC,TRBD1,once,TRBV4-2,TRBJ1-2
CASSTRTGGGGYTF,TGTGCCAGCAGTACACGGACAGGGGGCGGGGGCTACACCTTC,TRBD1,many,TRBV6-5,TRBJ1-2
CASSLALGDQSYGYTF,TGCGCCAGCAGCTTGGCGTTGGGCGATCAATCCTATGGCTACACCTTC,.,.,TRBV5-1,TRBJ1-2
CSVARADTGELFF,TGTTCGGTGGCCAGGGCGGACACCGGGGAGCTGTTTTTT,.,.,TRBV19,TRBJ2-2
CASSRLNQPQHF,TGTGCCAGCAGCCGACTCAATCAGCCCCAGCATTTT,.,.,TRBV6-1,TRBJ1-5
CASSRPGLAGSNEQFF,TGTGCCAGCAGCCGGCCGGGACTAGCGGGAAGTAATGAGCAGTTCTTC,TRBD2,many,TRBV4-2,TRBJ2-1
CAISEGSERYF,TGTGCCATCAGTGAGGGATCCGAGCGGTACTTC,.,.,TRBV10-3,TRBJ2-7
CASSQPGTGTYGANVLTF,TGTGCCAGCAGCCAACCCGGGACAGGGACATACGGGGCCAACGTCCTGACTTTC,TRBD1,.,TRBV5-4,TRBJ2-6
CASSLSGYEQYF,TGTGCCAGCAGCTTAAGCGGGTACGAGCAGTACTTC,.,many,TRBV7-6,TRBJ2-7
CASSPRDTQYF,TGTGCCAGCAGCCCCCGGGATACGCAGTATTTT,.,.,TRBV7-8,TRBJ2-3
CASSLVPAGRGVGELFF,TGTGCCAGCAGCTTAGTTCCAGCGGGGAGAGGGGTCGGGGAGCTGTTTTTT,TRBD2,once,TRBV7-2,TRBJ2-2
CASSPTAGQADTQYF,TGTGCCAGCAGCCCCACTGCAGGGCAGGCAGATACGCAGTATTTT,.,many,TRBV7-2,TRBJ2-3
CASSMIVGSGELFF,TGTGCCAGCTCAATGATAGTCGGCTCCGGGGAGCTGTTTTTT,.,.,TRBV18,TRBJ2-2
CASSDGATNEKLFF,TGTGCCAGTAGCGACGGGGCAACTAATGAAAAACTGTTTTTT,.,.,TRBV19,TRBJ1-4
CASSTIGQADEKLFF,TGTGCCAGCAGTACGATTGGACAGGCGGATGAAAAACTGTTTTTT,TRBD1,once,TRBV28,TRBJ1-4
CASSMPGQGAGNEQFF,TGTGCCAGTAGTATGCCGGGACAGGGGGCTGGAAATGAGCAGTTCTTC,TRBD1,once,TRBV19,TRBJ2-1
CASSSRTDTQYF,TGTGCCAGCAGCAGTCGCACAGATACGCAGTATTTT,.,.,TRBV28,TRBJ2-3
CASSDSVATSTDTQYF,TGTGCCAGCAGTGACTCAGTGGCAACTAGCACAGATACGCAGTATTTT,.,many,TRBV6-4,TRBJ2-3
CSVPDGYTF,TGCAGTGTACCCGATGGCTACACCTTC,.,few,TRBV20-1,TRBJ1-2
CASSTSGRGTGELFF,TGTGCCAGCAGCACTAGCGGGAGAGGCACCGGGGAGCTGTTTTTT,TRBD2,.,TRBV28,TRBJ2-2
CASSEYLAGGSFF,TGTGCCAGCAGTGAATATCTGGCGGGAGGGTCGTTCTTC,TRBD2,.,TRBV2,TRBJ2-1
CASSSEGRMNTEAFF,TGTGCCAGCAGTTCCGAGGGGCGGATGAACACTGAAGCTTTCTTT,.,.,TRBV28,TRBJ1-1
CASGAGTANQPQHF,TGTGCCAGCGGGGCCGGGACAGCCAATCAGCCCCAGCATTTT,TRBD1,.,TRBV7-8,TRBJ1-5
CASSRLGEKLFF,TGTGCCAGCTCCCGACTTGGGGAAAAACTGTTTTTT,.,.,TRBV18,TRBJ1-4
CASSPRTSGPGELFF,TGTGCCAGCAGCCCCCGGACTAGCGGACCCGGGGAGCTGTTTTTT,TRBD2,.,TRBV14,TRBJ2-2
CAIMARPSETQYF,TGTGCCATCATGGCGAGACCCTCGGAGACCCAGTACTTC,.,.,TRBV10-3,TRBJ2-5
CASSEWTSGSPEYF,TGTGCCAGCAGTGAGTGGACTAGCGGGAGCCCGGAGTACTTC,TRBD2,.,TRBV2,TRBJ2-7
CSVEGATSGSIYNEQFF,TGCAGCGTTGAAGGAGCGACTAGCGGGAGTATCTACAATGAGCAGTTCTTC,TRBD2,.,TRBV29-1,TRBJ2-1
CASSLGLAVSTDTQYF,TGTGCCAGCAGCTTAGGGCTAGCGGTTAGCACAGATACGCAGTATTTT,TRBD2,.,TRBV7-2,TRBJ2-3
CASSRTDTQYF,TGTGCCAGCAGCCGGACAGATACGCAGTATTTT,.,.,TRBV28,TRBJ2-3
CASSLYREQGNEQFF,TGTGCCAGCAGCTTATATCGGGAGCAAGGGAATGAGCAGTTCTTC,.,.,TRBV7-9,TRBJ2-1
CASSLGLAGSIRPPGEQYF,TGTGCCAGCAGTTTAGGACTAGCGGGATCCATTCGGCCGCCTGGCGAGCAGTACTTC,TRBD2,once,TRBV27,TRBJ2-7
CASSARREILF,TGTGCCAGCAGCGCACGACGGGAGATCTTGTTC,.,.,TRBV7-6,TRBJ2-7
CASSTSGRTSYEQYF,TGTGCCAGTAGCACTAGCGGGAGGACGTCCTACGAGCAGTACTTC,TRBD2,many,TRBV19,TRBJ2-7
CASSRGGTRLNTEAFF,TGTGCCAGTAGTAGGGGGGGCACGAGGTTGAACACTGAAGCTTTCTTT,.,.,TRBV19,TRBJ1-1
CASSYVQADTQYF,TGTGCCAGCAGTTACGTACAGGCAGATACGCAGTATTTT,.,.,TRBV6-5,TRBJ2-3
CASTDRRDNGYTF,TGTGCCAGCACTGACAGAAGAGATAATGGCTACACCTTC,.,few,TRBV11-2,TRBJ1-2
CASSQDHGSTGELFF,TGTGCCAGCAGCCAAGATCACGGGAGTACCGGGGAGCTGTTTTTT,.,many,TRBV5-4,TRBJ2-2
CASSLSGTSFGYEQFF,TGTGCCAGCAGTTTATCGGGGACTAGTTTTGGGTATGAGCAGTTCTTC,TRBD2,once,TRBV27,TRBJ2-1
CASHRELADTQYF,TGTGCCAGCCATCGGGAACTCGCAGATACGCAGTATTTT,.,once,TRBV2,TRBJ2-3
CASSLEAGIYQPQHF,TGTGCCAGCAGCTTAGAGGCAGGGATCTATCAGCCCCAGCATTTT,.,.,TRBV7-2,TRBJ1-5
CSVEVEGDRGEINYGYTF,TGCAGCGTTGAAGTCGAAGGGGACAGGGGCGAAATTAACTATGGCTACACCTTC,TRBD1,few,TRBV29-1,TRBJ1-2
CASSPPGRAGWYEQYF,TGCGCCAGCAGCCCCCCCGGCAGGGCGGGGTGGTACGAGCAGTACTTC,.,.,TRBV4-1,TRBJ2-7
CATSGDSNQPQHF,TGTGCCACCTCCGGGGACAGTAATCAGCCCCAGCATTTT,TRBD1,.,TRBV28,TRBJ1-5
CASSSAGTGFRSYNEQFF,TGTGCCAGCAGTTCCGCCGGGACAGGGTTCCGCTCCTACAATGAGCAGTTCTTC,TRBD1,once,TRBV28,TRBJ2-1
CASSNQVNEQYF,TGTGCCAGCTCAAACCAGGTCAACGAGCAGTACTTC,.,.,TRBV18,TRBJ2-7